Below, 26 T cell receptor beta chains from the same sample are listed, as sequenced in a study of T-cell reconstitution after alpha-beta-depleted transplantation in children. Construction of the TCRbeta library involved unique molecular identifiers. TCRdb called the PCR reads again in MiXCR, with one record for every CDR3 protein. The repertoire holds about 220,000 distinct CDR3 sequences, with over 15% as singletons. Sequences were derived from PBMCs, mostly from graft donor cells, sampled 360 days after TCRalphabeta/CD19-depleted stem cell transplant. These receptors were obtained from a male patient between 2 and 15 years old who had a stem cell transplant for acute lymphoblastic leukemia, so the T cells may come from the graft donor.

This chain connects TRBV18 to TRBJ1-4, with D maybe TRBD1 (6 bases). Trimming removed 4 bases at V and 0 bases at J, with 9 bases between. Germline V CDR1 and CDR2: KGHSH, LQKENI. CDR3 length equals 15 residues. The CDR3 nucleotides are TGTGCCAGCTCACTGCAGGGGACAACTAATGAAAAACTGTTTTTT. As protein: CASSLQGTTNEKLFF.

A few counts support this clonotype. The rearrangement links TRBV28 to TRBJ1-5, with 8 bases lining up with TRBD1. Germline assignment: CDR1 MDHEN and CDR2 SYDVKM. The CDR3 spans 14 residues. The V and J ends lost 3 bases and 11 bases, in that order; junction bases with no gene match: 9. CDR3 bases: TGTGCCAGCAGTTTGGACAGGGCCTTCAGGTCCCAGCATTTT. Protein sequence: CASSLDRAFRSQHF. Supplemented by reference TRBV28 and TRBJ1-5, the full variable domain reads DVKVTQSSRYLVKRTGEKVFLECVQDMDHENMFWYRQDPGLGLRLIYFSYDVKMKEKGDIPEGYSVSREKKERFSLILESASTNQTSMYLCASSLDRAFRSQHFGDGTRLSIL.

This rearrangement joins TRBV18 to TRBJ1-1; TRBD1 might be the D (5 bases). Trimming left V 0 bases short and J 6 bases short, with 11 bases between. Germline-derived CDR1 and CDR2 are KGHSH and LQKENI. The CDR3 length is 14 residues. The CDR3 nucleotides are TGTGCCAGCTCACCACCTACGGGGGGAGCTGAAGCTTTCTTT. Translation gives CASSPPTGGAEAFF.

The sample holds a few counts of this clonotype. The chain couples TRBV4-2 to TRBJ2-7; 12 bases agree with TRBD2. V trimming: 5 bases; J trimming: 2 bases; junction bases outside the gene matches: 10. CDR1 and CDR2 from the germline V gene are LGHNA and YNFKEQ. The CDR3 covers 17 residues. CDR3 loop: CASSDLQRTSGAYEQYF. CDR3 in DNA: TGTGCCAGCAGCGACCTACAGAGGACTAGCGGGGCCTACGAGCAGTACTTC.

This clonotype showed up just a few times. The rearrangement links TRBV6-2 or TRBV6-3 to TRBJ2-7; no clear D gene. Germline V lookup: CDR1 MNHEY, CDR2 SVGEGT. This CDR3 region has 14 residues. The V end was cut by 6 bases, the J end by 2 bases, with 14 bases between. The CDR3, as DNA: TGTGCCAGCAGCTTCCGGACGCTTACCTACGAGCAGTACTTC. Amino acid sequence: CASSFRTLTYEQYF.

This clonotype was seen only a few times. The gene calls are TRBV13 and TRBJ1-1; the D is unclear. This CDR3 has 13 amino acids. Per germline, CDR1 PRHDT and CDR2 FYEKMQ (reference sequence). V was trimmed by 4 bases and J by 4 bases, leaving 10 bases between them. The CDR3 is CASSSIDRTEAFF. The DNA for the CDR3 is TGTGCCAGCAGCTCGATCGATCGCACTGAAGCTTTCTTT. Complete variable domain (other parts from reference TRBV13 and TRBJ1-1): AAGVIQSPRHLIKEKRETATLKCYPIPRHDTVYWYQQGPGQDPQFLISFYEKMQSDKGSIPDRFSAQQFSDYHSELNMSSLELGDSALYFCASSSIDRTEAFFGQGTRLTVV.

This clonotype was seen a handful of times. The V gene is TRBV6-5, the J gene TRBJ2-7, with 7 nucleotides matching TRBD1. CDR3 length: 15 amino acids. CDR1 is MNHEY and CDR2 is SVGAGI in the germline V gene. The trim removed 0 bases at V and 3 bases at J, leaving 5 bases unmatched. CDR3 DNA sequence: TGTGCCAGCAGTTACTCGATGGGACAGAGCTACGAGCAGTACTTC. Its translation: CASSYSMGQSYEQYF.

The sample holds many counts of this clonotype. V and J are TRBV20-1 and TRBJ2-1; D possibly corresponds to TRBD2 (6 bases). Germline V gene data show CDR1 as DFQATT and CDR2 as SNEGSKA (reference sequence). The CDR3 totals 16 residues. Between the trimmed V and J ends, which lost 0 bases and 3 bases, there was a span of 15 bases. The CDR3 region has the DNA TGCAGTGCTAGAGATCTGCGGGGTGAGAGCTACAATGAGCAGTTCTTC. Its translation: CSARDLRGESYNEQFF.

This clonotype was found a few times. The chain uses TRBV6-4 and TRBJ2-2; 7 bases are shared with TRBD2. Germline V lookup: CDR1 MRHNA, CDR2 SNTAGT. The V segment lost 0 bases and the J segment 4 bases; nucleotides outside the gene matches: 8. The CDR3 has 17 residues. CDR3 in amino acids: CASSDSGGPPGTGELFF. Here the CDR3 DNA reads TGTGCCAGCAGTGACTCGGGAGGGCCCCCGGGCACCGGGGAGCTGTTTTTT.

This clonotype was found many times. The chain carries TRBV24-1 and TRBJ2-3, with 7 bases matching TRBD1. There are 15 residues in the CDR3. Germline V lookup: CDR1 KGHDR, CDR2 SFDVKD. The trim removed 2 bases at V and 4 bases at J, leaving 5 bases unmatched. CDR3 bases: TGTGCCACCAGTGATTCCGGACAGGAGGCAGATACGCAGTATTTT. Amino acid sequence: CATSDSGQEADTQYF.

The V call is TRBV7-9, the J call TRBJ2-5; TRBD2 agrees at 8 bases. From germline, CDR1 is SEHNR and CDR2 FQNEAQ (reference sequence). The CDR3 runs 14 residues. V lost 4 bases, J lost 1 base, and 2 bases stayed unmatched. The CDR3 region is CASSSRGAQETQYF. The CDR3 DNA follows: TGTGCCAGCAGCTCGCGGGGGGCCCAAGAGACCCAGTACTTC.

The chain is built from TRBV20-1 and TRBJ2-7; TRBD1 agrees at 8 bases. Germline lookup yields CDR1 DFQATT and CDR2 SNEGSKA (reference sequence). V lost 6 bases to trimming and J lost 1 base; unmatched junction nucleotides: 8. The CDR3 runs 14 residues. The CDR3 loop reads CSACGTGLSYEQYF. The CDR3 DNA is TGCAGTGCGTGCGGGACAGGCCTTTCCTACGAGCAGTACTTC.

V gene TRBV2 combines with J gene TRBJ2-3; 7 bases align to TRBD2. In germline, CDR1 is SNHLY, CDR2 FYNNEI. The CDR3 runs to 14 residues. Trimming took 3 bases from V and 5 from J; bases not matched to a gene: 5. The CDR3 sequence is CASSEPWGGDTQYF. Written as DNA, the CDR3 is TGTGCCAGCAGTGAGCCGTGGGGGGGAGATACGCAGTATTTT.

This clonotype was found a few times. This sequence joins TRBV13 and TRBJ2-3; D unclear. Trimming pared 5 bases from V and 3 bases from J, leaving 18 bases between. CDR1 and CDR2 from the germline V gene are PRHDT and FYEKMQ (reference sequence). The CDR3 runs 16 residues. CDR3 protein: CASSLFTFRSTDTQYF. For the CDR3, the DNA is TGTGCCAGCAGCCTCTTTACCTTCAGATCGACAGATACGCAGTATTTT.

The chain uses TRBV29-1 and TRBJ2-1, with 9 bases identical to TRBD1. The CDR3 spans 13 residues. The germline CDR1 and CDR2 sequences are SQVTM and ANQGSEA. The V gene end was trimmed by 7 bases and the J gene end by 11 bases; junction bases not matched to a gene: 12. The CDR3 region has the DNA TGCAGCGCATACGACGACAGGGGGAAAAAGCAGTTCTTC. Protein: CSAYDDRGKKQFF.

This chain uses TRBV3-1 with TRBJ1-1; 9 bases align to TRBD1. The CDR3 has 12 amino acids. Germline trimming cut 3 bases from V and 10 bases from J; bases unmatched to any gene: 3. Per the germline V gene, CDR1 is LGHDT and CDR2 is YNNKEL (reference sequence). CDR3 in amino acids: CASSQADRGAFF. As DNA, the CDR3 is TGTGCCAGCAGCCAGGCGGACAGGGGAGCTTTCTTT.

This clonotype was found a few times. The chain employs TRBV11-2 and TRBJ2-7, with D unresolved. Trimming shortened V by 0 bases and J by 3 bases, and 12 bases separated the two germline ends. Germline V gene lookup returns CDR1 SGHAT and CDR2 FQNNGV. The CDR3 is made up of 15 amino acids. CDR3 in amino acids: CASSLDQGSGYEQYF. The CDR3 nucleotides are TGTGCCAGCAGCTTAGATCAAGGTTCCGGCTACGAGCAGTACTTC.

The CDR3 nucleotides are TGTGCCAGCAGCTTAGAGCTAGCGGGGGGTCTCTACGAGCAGTACTTC. It translates to CASSLELAGGLYEQYF. The chain couples TRBV7-2 to TRBJ2-7, with 11 bases identical to TRBD2. Germline V CDR1 and CDR2: SGHTA, FQGNSA. The CDR3 loop spans 16 amino acids. The trim removed 1 base at V and 3 bases at J, leaving 5 bases unmatched.

This clonotype was seen a few times. The rearrangement joins TRBV5-1 to TRBJ1-1, with 8 bases lining up with TRBD1. The CDR3 has 15 residues. CDR1 is SGHRS, CDR2 YFSETQ, per germline. The V gene end was trimmed by 0 bases and the J gene end by 7 bases; junction bases not matched to a gene: 8. This CDR3 reads CASSLGPGGGGEAFF. The CDR3 nucleotides read TGCGCCAGCAGCTTGGGACCAGGGGGCGGAGGTGAAGCTTTCTTT.

The V and J genes are TRBV7-9 and TRBJ1-2; D uncertain. The CDR3 loop spans 17 amino acids. The ends were cut back, 2 bases at V and 4 bases at J, with 20 bases in the middle. The germline V gene has CDR1 SEHNR and CDR2 FQNEAQ (reference sequence). CDR3: CASSLPDRPRTAYGYTF. The CDR3, as DNA: TGTGCCAGCAGCTTACCCGACCGCCCCCGGACGGCCTATGGCTACACCTTC.

The chain couples TRBV12-3 or TRBV12-4 to TRBJ1-2, with D unclear. V gave up 6 bases and J gave up 3 bases, with 11 bases separating them. The CDR3 is made up of 13 amino acids. The CDR3 DNA reads as TGTGCCAGCAGAGCCGCAGGAGACTATGGCTACACCTTC. As protein: CASRAAGDYGYTF.

J is TRBJ1-1 and V is TRBV7-9; D gene ambiguous. This CDR3 has 15 amino acids. Deletions cut 1 base from V and 3 bases from J, with 12 bases between. Per the germline V gene, CDR1 is SEHNR and CDR2 is FQNEAQ (reference sequence). The CDR3 loop reads CASSLESAPDTEAFF. For the CDR3, the DNA is TGTGCCAGCAGCTTAGAATCAGCCCCGGACACTGAAGCTTTCTTT.

V gene TRBV6-5 combines with J gene TRBJ2-1; 8 nucleotides agree with TRBD1. The CDR3 covers 14 residues. Germline CDR1 and CDR2: MNHEY and SVGAGI. V dropped 2 bases and J dropped 7; count of bases not matched to a gene: 4. CDR3 amino acids: CASSYDRTGNEQFF. The DNA for the CDR3 is TGTGCCAGCAGTTACGACAGGACAGGGAATGAGCAGTTCTTC.

This clonotype was found many times. The V call is TRBV27, the J call TRBJ2-2; TRBD1 might be the D (5 bases). Trimming cost V 5 bases and J 4 bases, with 8 bases left between them. The CDR3 loop spans 13 amino acids. Germline-derived CDR1 and CDR2 are MNHEY and SMNVEV (reference sequence). The CDR3 DNA sequence: TGTGCCAGCAGTCTCAGGGTCACCGGGGAGCTGTTTTTT. It specifies CASSLRVTGELFF.

This clonotype was observed a few times. The rearrangement joins TRBV3-1 to TRBJ1-5; tentative D call: TRBD1 (5 bases). The length of the CDR3 is 14 residues. The V gene lost 2 bases and the J gene lost 6 bases, with 11 bases spanning the gap. Per the germline V gene, CDR1 is LGHDT and CDR2 is YNNKEL (reference sequence). The CDR3 reads CASSQRGAGQPQHF. The DNA for the CDR3 is TGTGCCAGCAGCCAACGGGGCGCGGGTCAGCCCCAGCATTTT.

The CDR3 bases are TGCGCCAGCAGCCAGGGGACTAGCGGGGGGGCGCCGAGTAATGAGCAGTTCTTC. It is translated as CASSQGTSGGAPSNEQFF. The V gene is TRBV4-3, the J gene TRBJ2-1; 16 bases line up with TRBD2. The CDR3 is made up of 18 amino acids. V dropped 3 bases and J dropped 7; count of bases not matched to a gene: 9. Germline V gene data show CDR1 as LGHNA and CDR2 as YSLEER.